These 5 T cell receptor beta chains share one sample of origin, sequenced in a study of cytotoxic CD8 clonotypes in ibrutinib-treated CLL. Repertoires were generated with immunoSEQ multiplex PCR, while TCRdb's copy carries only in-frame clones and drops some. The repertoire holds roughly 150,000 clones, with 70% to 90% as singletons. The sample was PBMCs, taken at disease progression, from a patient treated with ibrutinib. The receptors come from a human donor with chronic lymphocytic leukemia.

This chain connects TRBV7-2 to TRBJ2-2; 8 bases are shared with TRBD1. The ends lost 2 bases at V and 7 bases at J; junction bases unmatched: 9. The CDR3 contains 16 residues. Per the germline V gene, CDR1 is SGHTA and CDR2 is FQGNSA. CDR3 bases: TGTGCCAGCAGCTTATCAGGGGGCGACCTACGCGGGGAGCTGTTTTTT. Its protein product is CASSLSGGDLRGELFF.

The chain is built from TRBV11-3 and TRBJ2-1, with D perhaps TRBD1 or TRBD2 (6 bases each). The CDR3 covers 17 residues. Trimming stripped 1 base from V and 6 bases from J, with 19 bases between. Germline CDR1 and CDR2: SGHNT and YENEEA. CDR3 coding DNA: TGTGCCAGCAGCTTAGCATGGGGGGCTCATCTCCGCAATGAGCAGTTCTTC. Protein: CASSLAWGAHLRNEQFF.

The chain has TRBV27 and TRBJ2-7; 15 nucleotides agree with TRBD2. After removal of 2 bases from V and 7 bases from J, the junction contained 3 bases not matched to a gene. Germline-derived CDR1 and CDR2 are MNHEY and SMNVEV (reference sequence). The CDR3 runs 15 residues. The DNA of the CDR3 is TGTGCCAGCAGTTTAAGGACTAGCGGGAGGGATGAGCAGTACTTC. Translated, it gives CASSLRTSGRDEQYF.

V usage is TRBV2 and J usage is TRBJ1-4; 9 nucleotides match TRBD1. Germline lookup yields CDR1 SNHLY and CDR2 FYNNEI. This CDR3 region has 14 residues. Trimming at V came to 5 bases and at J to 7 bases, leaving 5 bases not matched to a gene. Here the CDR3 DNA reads TGTGCCAGCAGTCTGGGACAGGGTGGTGAAAAACTGTTTTTT. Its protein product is CASSLGQGGEKLFF.

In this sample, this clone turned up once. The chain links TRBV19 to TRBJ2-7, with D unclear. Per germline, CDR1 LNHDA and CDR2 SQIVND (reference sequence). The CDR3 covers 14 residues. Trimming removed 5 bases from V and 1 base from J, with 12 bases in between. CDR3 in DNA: TGTGCCAGTAGTCTCGGGCTCCCGTCCTACGAGCAGTACTTC. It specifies CASSLGLPSYEQYF.